The 4 T cell receptor beta chains presented below share a single source sample, sequenced in a study of blood T cell repertoires in COVID-19. TCRdb's table, derived via immunoSEQ multiplex PCR, lists solely in-frame clones and lacks some. This sample has about 230,000 clones, with around 84% found just once. The sequencing sample was made of peripheral blood. The source is a woman aged 40 to 55 who had recovered from COVID-19.

The chain combines TRBV6-2 or TRBV6-3 with TRBJ2-1; 10 positions match TRBD1. CDR1 MNHEY and CDR2 SVGEGT come from the germline V gene. The CDR3 runs to 14 residues. J was trimmed by 8 bases and V by 4 bases; bases with no gene match: 5. In nucleotides, the CDR3 is TGTGCCAGCAGTTCCCCGGGACAGGGGTATGAGCAGTTCTTC. Translation: CASSSPGQGYEQFF.

The chain is built from TRBV7-2 and TRBJ2-6; D is unclear. The CDR3 runs to 15 residues. The germline V and J ends were trimmed by 1 base and 4 bases, with 8 bases remaining between them. Germline V gives CDR1 SGHTA, CDR2 FQGNSA. Here the CDR3 DNA reads TGTGCCAGCAGCTTAGATGTCTCGGGGGCCAACGTCCTGACTTTC. It is translated as CASSLDVSGANVLTF.

The chain employs TRBV7-6 and TRBJ1-3; D is possibly TRBD1 (6 bases). The CDR3 runs 17 residues. The germline V gene has CDR1 SGHVS and CDR2 FNYEAQ. V lost 2 bases and J 2 bases, leaving 16 bases between the germline ends. In DNA, the CDR3 is TGTGCCAGCAGCTTACTCTCCGGGGGGCAGGCTGGAAACACCATATATTTT. Protein product: CASSLLSGGQAGNTIYF.

The V gene is TRBV18, the J gene TRBJ2-2, with 7 nucleotides matching TRBD1. This CDR3 spans 18 amino acids. Germline V lookup: CDR1 KGHSH, CDR2 LQKENI. V trimming: 3 bases; J trimming: 4 bases; junction bases outside the gene matches: 14. This CDR3 reads CASSPTPSLGTATGELFF. CDR3 in DNA: TGTGCCAGCTCACCCACGCCAAGCCTCGGGACAGCCACCGGGGAGCTGTTTTTT.